These T cell receptor beta chains were read from a single sample in a study of cytomegalovirus exposure and HLA in healthy donors. Method: immunoSEQ multiplex PCR; TCRdb's copy keeps in-frame clones and lacks some. The sample holds 150,000 or so clones, 77% seen once. Sequencing used PBMCs. The receptor source for this set is a male donor in good health and CMV-seropositive. The CDR3 runs from the conserved cysteine through the conserved F or W. Fields, in order: clone size, V gene, D gene, J gene, CDR3 DNA, CDR3 protein. The D gene is left open where the match is weak. Clone size, where shown, is once, few, many, or a class for clones that have expanded.

clone size: -
V gene: TRBV6-1
D gene: -
J gene: TRBJ2-7
CDR3 DNA: TGTGCCAGCAGTGGGGACGGAGGGAGCTCCTACGAGCAGTACTTC
CDR3 protein: CASSGDGGSSYEQYF

clone size: -
V gene: TRBV16
D gene: -
J gene: TRBJ1-2
CDR3 DNA: TGTGCCAGCAGCCAATCCCTCCGCGGGGAGGGCTATGGCTACACCTTC
CDR3 protein: CASSQSLRGEGYGYTF

clone size: -
V gene: TRBV27
D gene: -
J gene: TRBJ1-4
CDR3 DNA: TGTGCCAGCAGTAAATCGGGCAGGGGAACTAATGAAAAACTGTTTTTT
CDR3 protein: CASSKSGRGTNEKLFF

clone size: -
V gene: TRBV28
D gene: -
J gene: TRBJ2-7
CDR3 DNA: TGTGCCACTTATTTGCGCGGGATGTCCTACGAGCAGTACTTC
CDR3 protein: CATYLRGMSYEQYF

clone size: -
V gene: TRBV6-5
D gene: -
J gene: TRBJ1-4
CDR3 DNA: TGTGCCAGCACTAGACAGGTGAATGAAAAACTGTTTTTT
CDR3 protein: CASTRQVNEKLFF

clone size: once
V gene: TRBV4-1
D gene: TRBD2
J gene: TRBJ2-2
CDR3 DNA: TGCGCCAGCAGCCAAGATTGGACTAGCTCCTCGAACACCGGGGAGCTGTTTTTT
CDR3 protein: CASSQDWTSSSNTGELFF

clone size: -
V gene: TRBV4-1
D gene: -
J gene: TRBJ1-1
CDR3 DNA: TGCGCCACCCTATTAAGGGGGTCTGAGGCCCCGAACACTGAAGCTTTCTTT
CDR3 protein: CATLLRGSEAPNTEAFF

clone size: -
V gene: TRBV4-1
D gene: -
J gene: TRBJ1-6
CDR3 DNA: TGCGCCAGCAGCCAAGATTGGCGCGACAGAGAGACTTCACCCCTCCACTTT
CDR3 protein: CASSQDWRDRETSPLHF

clone size: -
V gene: TRBV28
D gene: -
J gene: TRBJ2-5
CDR3 DNA: TGTGCCAGCAGTTTATGGCCAGGGGACGCAGTGGAGACCCAGTACTTC
CDR3 protein: CASSLWPGDAVETQYF

clone size: -
V gene: TRBV5-6
D gene: -
J gene: TRBJ2-1
CDR3 DNA: TGTGCCAGCAGCGTAGACTACCACAATGAGCAGTTCTTC
CDR3 protein: CASSVDYHNEQFF

clone size: -
V gene: TRBV5-1
D gene: -
J gene: TRBJ2-2
CDR3 DNA: TGCGCCAGCAGCGTCGACAGAGCCGGGGAGCTGTTTTTT
CDR3 protein: CASSVDRAGELFF

clone size: -
V gene: TRBV9
D gene: -
J gene: TRBJ2-1
CDR3 DNA: TGTGCCAGCAGCGTGGGAGATGAGCAGTTCTTC
CDR3 protein: CASSVGDEQFF

clone size: -
V gene: TRBV19
D gene: TRBD1
J gene: TRBJ1-3
CDR3 DNA: TGTGCCACCTGGACAGGGTTTGGAAACACCATATATTTT
CDR3 protein: CATWTGFGNTIYF

clone size: -
V gene: TRBV6-6
D gene: TRBD1
J gene: TRBJ2-5
CDR3 DNA: TGTGCCAGCAGTCATCCGGGACAGGGGGTAGAGACCCAGTACTTC
CDR3 protein: CASSHPGQGVETQYF

clone size: -
V gene: TRBV7-3
D gene: TRBD2
J gene: TRBJ2-1
CDR3 DNA: TGTGCCAGCAGCTTAGCTAGCGGGAGTCCCAATGAGCAGTTCTTC
CDR3 protein: CASSLASGSPNEQFF

clone size: few
V gene: TRBV4-2
D gene: TRBD1
J gene: TRBJ1-2
CDR3 DNA: TGTGCCAGCAGCGTCGGGACAGGGGGAAATAACTATGGCTACACCTTC
CDR3 protein: CASSVGTGGNNYGYTF

clone size: -
V gene: TRBV28
D gene: TRBD1
J gene: TRBJ2-1
CDR3 DNA: TGTGCCAGCAGTACAGGGGGACCCTACAATGAGCAGTTCTTC
CDR3 protein: CASSTGGPYNEQFF

clone size: few
V gene: TRBV7-9
D gene: -
J gene: TRBJ1-1
CDR3 DNA: TGTGCCAGCACTCAGAACGTCATGAACACTGAAGCTTTCTTT
CDR3 protein: CASTQNVMNTEAFF

clone size: -
V gene: TRBV5-1
D gene: TRBD2
J gene: TRBJ2-7
CDR3 DNA: TGCGCCAGCAGCTCCCCGGGACAGGAGAGGACTAGCGGGGGGGCGAGACACGAGCAGTACTTC
CDR3 protein: CASSSPGQERTSGGARHEQYF

clone size: -
V gene: TRBV13
D gene: TRBD2
J gene: TRBJ2-7
CDR3 DNA: TGTGCCAGCAGCTTAGCTAGCGGGAAAGAATACGAGCAGTACTTC
CDR3 protein: CASSLASGKEYEQYF

clone size: few
V gene: TRBV29-1
D gene: -
J gene: TRBJ2-1
CDR3 DNA: TGCAGCGTTGTAATCGGGGGGCCCACCCCTAGGAATGAGCAGTTCTTC
CDR3 protein: CSVVIGGPTPRNEQFF

clone size: -
V gene: TRBV5-1
D gene: -
J gene: TRBJ1-5
CDR3 DNA: TGCGCCAGCAGCTTGGGCCTTGGGGCTCGGAATCAGCCCCAGCATTTT
CDR3 protein: CASSLGLGARNQPQHF

clone size: -
V gene: TRBV6-7
D gene: TRBD1
J gene: TRBJ2-3
CDR3 DNA: TGTGCCAGCAGTTACCGGGACAGGATTAGCGCAGATACGCAGTATTTT
CDR3 protein: CASSYRDRISADTQYF

clone size: -
V gene: TRBV2
D gene: -
J gene: TRBJ2-4
CDR3 DNA: TGTGCCAGCAGTGGAAGAGGGATTGAGGCCAAAAACATTCAGTACTTC
CDR3 protein: CASSGRGIEAKNIQYF

clone size: -
V gene: TRBV5-1
D gene: -
J gene: TRBJ2-1
CDR3 DNA: TGCGCCAGCAGCTTGGGGCAGTCCTACAATGAGCAGTTCTTC
CDR3 protein: CASSLGQSYNEQFF

clone size: -
V gene: TRBV6-6
D gene: -
J gene: TRBJ1-5
CDR3 DNA: TGTGCCAGCACTGACCAAGGATCGCTAGGGCCCCAGCATTTT
CDR3 protein: CASTDQGSLGPQHF

clone size: -
V gene: TRBV5-1
D gene: -
J gene: TRBJ1-2
CDR3 DNA: TGCGCCAGCAGCTTGCGCTCAGAAGACTATGGCTACACCTTC
CDR3 protein: CASSLRSEDYGYTF

clone size: -
V gene: TRBV7-8
D gene: -
J gene: TRBJ1-1
CDR3 DNA: TGTGCCAGCAGCACGAACGGGGTGCAGAACACTGAAGCTTTCTTT
CDR3 protein: CASSTNGVQNTEAFF

clone size: -
V gene: TRBV28
D gene: -
J gene: TRBJ2-7
CDR3 DNA: TGTGCCAGCAGTTTGATCAGGGGCTCCTACGAGCAGTACTTC
CDR3 protein: CASSLIRGSYEQYF

clone size: -
V gene: TRBV28
D gene: -
J gene: TRBJ1-2
CDR3 DNA: TGTGCCAGCAGTCAACAGGGCCAAGGCTACACCTTC
CDR3 protein: CASSQQGQGYTF

clone size: -
V gene: TRBV10-3
D gene: -
J gene: TRBJ2-5
CDR3 DNA: TGTGCCATCAGTGAGTCGTCACGGGGGGCAAGACAAGAGACCCAGTACTTC
CDR3 protein: CAISESSRGARQETQYF

clone size: once
V gene: TRBV7-9
D gene: TRBD1
J gene: TRBJ1-2
CDR3 DNA: TGTGCCAGCAGCTTAAGGGGGACAGGGGGCCGCGGGGACTATGGCTACACCTTC
CDR3 protein: CASSLRGTGGRGDYGYTF

clone size: -
V gene: TRBV28
D gene: -
J gene: TRBJ2-5
CDR3 DNA: TGTGCCAGCCAATCAGGGCCGGCAGAGACCCAGTACTTC
CDR3 protein: CASQSGPAETQYF

clone size: -
V gene: TRBV28
D gene: TRBD2
J gene: TRBJ2-1
CDR3 DNA: TGTGCCAGCAAAAGTCCTAGCGGAGGGACCTCCTACAATGAGCAGTTCTTC
CDR3 protein: CASKSPSGGTSYNEQFF

clone size: -
V gene: TRBV7-2
D gene: -
J gene: TRBJ2-1
CDR3 DNA: TGTGCCAGCAGCCGTCCCCCTCCCAAAGCCAATGAGCAGTTCTTC
CDR3 protein: CASSRPPPKANEQFF

clone size: few
V gene: TRBV5-1
D gene: TRBD2
J gene: TRBJ2-7
CDR3 DNA: TGCGCCAGCAGCTTCGAGCTAGCGGGGGTCTACGAGCAGTACTTC
CDR3 protein: CASSFELAGVYEQYF

clone size: -
V gene: TRBV28
D gene: TRBD2
J gene: TRBJ2-2
CDR3 DNA: TGTGCCAGCAGTGGGCCGGGAGGTTCGAACACCGGGGAGCTGTTTTTT
CDR3 protein: CASSGPGGSNTGELFF

clone size: once
V gene: TRBV14
D gene: -
J gene: TRBJ2-2
CDR3 DNA: TGTGCCAGCAGCCAAAGGAGGCTACGAACCGACCCTCAAAAGAACACCGGGGAGCTGTTTTTT
CDR3 protein: CASSQRRLRTDPQKNTGELFF

clone size: -
V gene: TRBV11-2
D gene: TRBD2
J gene: TRBJ2-3
CDR3 DNA: TGTGCCAGCAGCCCCGGACTAGCGGGAGAGCGCACAGATACGCAGTATTTT
CDR3 protein: CASSPGLAGERTDTQYF

clone size: -
V gene: TRBV12-5
D gene: TRBD1
J gene: TRBJ1-2
CDR3 DNA: TGTGCTAGTGGTTCAGGGACAGGGGGCACTAACTATGGCTACACCTTC
CDR3 protein: CASGSGTGGTNYGYTF

clone size: few
V gene: TRBV7-7
D gene: -
J gene: TRBJ1-5
CDR3 DNA: TGTGCCAGCAGCTTATGCCAGCTACGACATAGCAATCAGCCCCAGCATTTT
CDR3 protein: CASSLCQLRHSNQPQHF

clone size: -
V gene: TRBV28
D gene: -
J gene: TRBJ2-7
CDR3 DNA: TGTGCCAGCAGTCCCCTAAGAGACTCCTACGAGCAGTACTTC
CDR3 protein: CASSPLRDSYEQYF

clone size: -
V gene: TRBV7-6
D gene: TRBD1
J gene: TRBJ2-7
CDR3 DNA: TGTGCCAGCAGCTCCCATCTCTCCAGGGGGAACTACGAGCAGTACTTC
CDR3 protein: CASSSHLSRGNYEQYF

clone size: -
V gene: TRBV4-2
D gene: -
J gene: TRBJ1-2
CDR3 DNA: TGTGCCAGCAGCCGGGATTTCGGGTCAGGGGATGATGGCTACACCTTC
CDR3 protein: CASSRDFGSGDDGYTF

clone size: -
V gene: TRBV7-8
D gene: TRBD2
J gene: TRBJ2-1
CDR3 DNA: TGTGCCAGCCGGGGGGTAAATTGGAATGAGCAGTTCTTC
CDR3 protein: CASRGVNWNEQFF

clone size: -
V gene: TRBV9
D gene: TRBD1
J gene: TRBJ2-2
CDR3 DNA: TGTGCCAGCAGCGTAGGACAGGGAAACACCGGGGAGCTGTTTTTT
CDR3 protein: CASSVGQGNTGELFF

clone size: -
V gene: TRBV6-1
D gene: -
J gene: TRBJ1-1
CDR3 DNA: TGTGCCAGCACCAGAAAGGGAGAGGGTAAAGCTTTCTTT
CDR3 protein: CASTRKGEGKAFF

clone size: once
V gene: TRBV2
D gene: -
J gene: TRBJ2-7
CDR3 DNA: TGTGCCAGCAGTGAAGGCGGGGGCGCCGTCCACGAGCAGTACTTC
CDR3 protein: CASSEGGGAVHEQYF

clone size: -
V gene: TRBV7-2
D gene: -
J gene: TRBJ1-5
CDR3 DNA: TGTGCCAGCAGCTTACGGGGGGCGTACAATCAGCCCCAGCATTTT
CDR3 protein: CASSLRGAYNQPQHF

clone size: once
V gene: TRBV7-2
D gene: -
J gene: TRBJ2-1
CDR3 DNA: TGTGCCAGCAGCCCCCAGCGGTCTGTCTCTAGTAGCTTCATCGATGAGCAGTTCTTC
CDR3 protein: CASSPQRSVSSSFIDEQFF

clone size: -
V gene: TRBV29-1
D gene: TRBD1
J gene: TRBJ1-3
CDR3 DNA: TGCAGCACAAGGACAGGGGACTCTGGAAACACCATATATTTT
CDR3 protein: CSTRTGDSGNTIYF

clone size: few
V gene: TRBV12-5
D gene: -
J gene: TRBJ1-4
CDR3 DNA: TGTGCTAGTGGTTTGGACAAGGAGGTTTCGTCTAATGAAAAACTGTTTTTT
CDR3 protein: CASGLDKEVSSNEKLFF

clone size: -
V gene: TRBV28
D gene: -
J gene: TRBJ1-6
CDR3 DNA: TGTGCCAGCAGTTCGACAGGCGACAATTCACCCCTCCACTTT
CDR3 protein: CASSSTGDNSPLHF

clone size: few
V gene: TRBV5-1
D gene: -
J gene: TRBJ2-5
CDR3 DNA: TGCGCCAGCAGCTTGATGTCAGAACAAGAGACCCAGTACTTC
CDR3 protein: CASSLMSEQETQYF

clone size: -
V gene: TRBV29-1
D gene: -
J gene: TRBJ2-2
CDR3 DNA: TGCAGCGTTGGCGGATACACCGGGGAGCTGTTTTTT
CDR3 protein: CSVGGYTGELFF

clone size: -
V gene: TRBV28
D gene: TRBD2
J gene: TRBJ2-4
CDR3 DNA: TGTGCCAGCGGTCACAGGTGGGCGGGAGGGGCCAAAAACATTCAGTACTTC
CDR3 protein: CASGHRWAGGAKNIQYF

clone size: few
V gene: TRBV19
D gene: TRBD1
J gene: TRBJ2-3
CDR3 DNA: TGTGCCAGTAGTATGGGCAGGGGGCGTATAGATACGCAGTATTTT
CDR3 protein: CASSMGRGRIDTQYF

clone size: -
V gene: TRBV2
D gene: -
J gene: TRBJ2-5
CDR3 DNA: TGTGCCAGCAGTGGGATAACTTCGGGAGAGACTCAGTACTTC
CDR3 protein: CASSGITSGETQYF